Here is one TCR beta chain with its context. Its cognate antigen is unknown. The CDR3 loop spans 14 amino acids. CDR1 is MNHEY and CDR2 is SMNVEV in the germline V gene (reference sequence). After removal of 9 bases from V and 1 base from J, the junction contained 9 bases not matched to a gene. TCRdb keeps only in-frame clones here, not all; method: immunoSEQ multiplex PCR. Found here are around 160,000 clones, roughly nine tenths of them singletons; the top ten hold around 0.99%. The sample originates from a study of T cell responses to AZD1222 COVID-19 vaccine. Study outcomes and limitations: Across the whole spike, CD4 TCRs peaked at regions 160-218 and 743-854. Among those given AZD1222, only six or seven were seropositive at baseline. Every sample of the repertoires postdated the peak T cell response. Compared with day 0, the breadth and depth of the Spike-specific TCR repertoire rose significantly after two doses of AZD1222.

The receptor comes from an adult who received the AZD1222 COVID-19 vaccine. Sample: peripheral blood, taken 28 days after the second AZD1222 dose. V is TRBV27 and J is TRBJ2-7; 7 positions match TRBD1. The CDR3 DNA is TGTGCCAGTCGGGACAGCCGCTTTTCCTACGAGCAGTACTTC. Translating gives CASRDSRFSYEQYF.